A single sample gave rise to the 32 T cell receptor beta chains below, sequenced in a study of blood T cell repertoires in COVID-19. Assay: immunoSEQ multiplex PCR; the TCRdb copy retains only in-frame clones and omits some. This table holds under 250,000 clones, less than 90% found once. The sample consisted of peripheral blood. These receptor sequences come from a man in his 60s with acute or convalescent COVID-19.

V gene TRBV27 combines with J gene TRBJ2-2; the match to TRBD1 covers 8 bases. The CDR3 covers 16 residues. With V trimmed by 3 bases and J by 9 bases, 12 bases remained unmatched. Germline CDR1 and CDR2: MNHEY and SMNVEV (reference sequence). In DNA, the CDR3 is TGTGCCAGCAGTTTTCAGGGGGCAAGATTAGAGAGGGAGCTGTTTTTT. This codes for CASSFQGARLERELFF.

The chain links TRBV19 to TRBJ2-7; D perhaps matches TRBD2 (5 bases). V was clipped by 5 bases and J by 2 bases, with 13 bases between them. This CDR3 contains 14 residues. Per germline, CDR1 LNHDA and CDR2 SQIVND (reference sequence). CDR3 sequence: CASSPRRGAYEQYF. The CDR3 bases are TGTGCCAGTAGTCCCCGTCGGGGAGCCTACGAGCAGTACTTC.

The rearrangement uses TRBV27 and TRBJ1-6; the D gene is possibly TRBD1 (6 bases). V lost 6 bases, J lost 8 bases, and 23 bases lay in between. Germline CDR1 MNHEY, CDR2 SMNVEV (reference sequence). The CDR3 runs to 17 residues. The CDR3 region is CASRSFLGPGVHSPLHF. CDR3 sequence (DNA): TGTGCCAGCAGATCCTTTTTGGGGCCAGGGGTCCATTCACCCCTCCACTTT.

This clone has more than one count but fewer than ten. The chain links TRBV11-3 to TRBJ2-7; 11 bases agree with TRBD1. Germline-derived CDR1 and CDR2 are SGHNT and YENEEA. After removal of 1 base from V and 3 bases from J, the junction contained 14 bases not matched to a gene. This CDR3 is built from 19 residues. CDR3 DNA: TGTGCCAGCAGCTTAGTCGGCGGGACAGGGGGACTTCAATACTACGAGCAGTACTTC. The encoded protein is CASSLVGGTGGLQYYEQYF.

The chain has TRBV5-1 and TRBJ2-3, with unresolved D. Per germline, CDR1 SGHRS and CDR2 YFSETQ. The CDR3 loop spans 14 amino acids. Trimming took 0 bases from V and 1 from J, leaving 6 bases between them. In DNA, the CDR3 is TGCGCCAGCAGCTTGGACAGCCGCACAGATACGCAGTATTTT. It codes for CASSLDSRTDTQYF.

The rearrangement uses TRBV7-3 and TRBJ2-2, with TRBD1 matching over 8 bases. V was pared by 1 base and J by 6 bases, with 4 bases of the junction left unmatched. Per germline, CDR1 SGHTA and CDR2 FQGTGA. This CDR3 is 15 amino acids long. CDR3 coding DNA: TGTGCCAGCAGCTTAAGACAGGGGAATTCCGGGGAGCTGTTTTTT. Amino acid sequence: CASSLRQGNSGELFF.

The chain employs TRBV7-9 and TRBJ2-1; 12 positions match TRBD2. With 5 bases clipped from V and 0 bases from J, the junction kept 5 bases outside the gene matches. CDR1 is SEHNR and CDR2 is FQNEAQ in the germline V gene (reference sequence). The CDR3 is 17 residues long. The CDR3 protein is CASSPGLAGSSYNEQFF. The CDR3 DNA follows: TGTGCCAGCAGCCCTGGACTAGCGGGGTCCTCCTACAATGAGCAGTTCTTC.

The chain combines TRBV11-2 with TRBJ2-2; no definite D call. V was clipped by 0 bases and J by 7 bases, with 6 bases between them. Germline V CDR1 and CDR2: SGHAT, FQNNGV. CDR3 length: 13 residues. CDR3 amino acids: CASSLDPVGELFF. The CDR3 nucleotides read TGTGCCAGCAGCTTAGATCCTGTCGGGGAGCTGTTTTTT. Looking up the rest from reference TRBV11-2 and TRBJ2-2 gives the full variable domain: EAGVAQSPRYKIIEKRQSVAFWCNPISGHATLYWYQQILGQGPKLLIQFQNNGVVDDSQLPKDRFSAERLKGVDSTLKIQPAKLEDSAVYLCASSLDPVGELFFGEGSRLTVL.

The chain links TRBV5-5 to TRBJ2-3; TRBD2 aligns across 10 bases. The CDR3 consists of 15 residues. Germline CDR1 and CDR2: SGHKS and YYEKEE (reference sequence). The J segment lost 4 bases and the V segment lost 3 bases, leaving 5 bases of the junction unmatched. CDR3 amino acids: CASSSSGSLSDTQYF. CDR3 DNA: TGTGCCAGCAGCTCTAGCGGGAGTCTGTCAGATACGCAGTATTTT.

The V call is TRBV12-5, the J call TRBJ1-1; 8 bases agree with TRBD1. The CDR3 has 14 residues. V dropped 7 bases and J dropped 0; count of bases not matched to a gene: 4. The germline V gene has CDR1 LGHNT and CDR2 FRNRAP. CDR3 sequence reads: CASVRQGMNTEAFF. CDR3 bases: TGTGCTAGTGTTCGACAGGGGATGAACACTGAAGCTTTCTTT.

The chain couples TRBV7-6 to TRBJ2-1, with 8 bases matching TRBD1. The CDR3 runs to 18 residues. Germline V gene data show CDR1 as SGHVS and CDR2 as FNYEAQ. After removal of 2 bases from V and 7 bases from J, the junction contained 16 bases not matched to a gene. The CDR3 sequence is CASSLYPSRGPVSNEQFF. As DNA, the CDR3 is TGTGCCAGCAGCTTATACCCTTCCAGGGGGCCGGTTTCGAATGAGCAGTTCTTC.

Here the CDR3 reads CASSQDLRSPHEQYF. DNA for the CDR3: TGCGCCAGCAGCCAAGATCTTCGGAGTCCCCACGAGCAGTACTTC. The V gene is TRBV4-3, the J gene TRBJ2-7, with D unresolved. Trimming left V 0 bases short and J 5 bases short, with 14 bases between. The germline CDR1 and CDR2 sequences are LGHNA and YSLEER. The CDR3 has 15 residues.

The chain has TRBV7-6 and TRBJ2-7; D unclear. V was cut by 1 base and J by 2 bases, with 9 bases left in between. The CDR3 contains 14 residues. The V gene's germline CDR1 is SGHVS and CDR2 FNYEAQ. CDR3 sequence: CASSLGARTYEQYF. The CDR3 nucleotides read TGTGCCAGCAGCTTAGGCGCCAGGACCTACGAGCAGTACTTC.

A single count supports this clone. The rearrangement links TRBV13 to TRBJ2-3, with unresolved D. The CDR3 contains 12 residues. The germline V gene encodes CDR1 PRHDT and CDR2 FYEKMQ (reference sequence). Trimming cost V 5 bases and J 0 bases, with 3 bases left between them. The CDR3 region has the DNA TGTGCCAGCAGCCCGAGCACAGATACGCAGTATTTT. This encodes CASSPSTDTQYF.

The rearrangement uses TRBV29-1 and TRBJ2-1; 13 bases match TRBD2. The V gene end was trimmed by 6 bases and the J gene end by 7 bases; junction bases not matched to a gene: 6. CDR1 is SQVTM and CDR2 is ANQGSEA in the germline V gene. The CDR3 runs to 14 residues. CDR3 sequence (DNA): TGCAGCGTCACCGGGACTAGCGGGATAAATGAGCAGTTCTTC. This translates into CSVTGTSGINEQFF.

This chain links TRBV14 with TRBJ1-6; no clear D. V lost 5 bases to trimming and J lost 7 bases, with 6 bases between them. This CDR3 has 12 amino acids. Per germline, CDR1 SGHDN and CDR2 FVKESK. Here the CDR3 reads CASSEGNSPLHF. The CDR3 DNA sequence: TGTGCCAGCAGCGAGGGAAATTCACCCCTCCACTTT.

Here the CDR3 DNA reads TGTGCCAGCAGCTGGGCACCGGAGACCCAGTACTTC. This codes for CASSWAPETQYF. This chain links TRBV7-2 with TRBJ2-5; the D is unclear. CDR3 length: 12 amino acids. Germline V gene sequence: CDR1 SGHTA, CDR2 FQGNSA. Trimming stripped 4 bases from V and 5 bases from J, with 8 bases between.

The rearrangement uses TRBV21-1 and TRBJ1-2; the D call of TRBD1 is as the table states it, not checked on the DNA. TRBV21-1 counts as a pseudogene. This CDR3 has 17 amino acids. CDR3 loop: CASRLPGGQGQNYGYTF. The CDR3 DNA reads as TGTGCCAGCAGACTTCCTGGCGGGCAGGGGCAGAACTATGGCTACACCTTC.

The chain employs TRBV9 and TRBJ2-1, with 9 nucleotides matching TRBD2. With 0 bases clipped from V and 7 bases from J, the junction kept 11 bases outside the gene matches. The CDR3 runs 17 residues. Germline CDR1 SGDLS, CDR2 YYNGEE. The CDR3 DNA reads as TGTGCCAGCAGCGTAGAGGCTAGCGGGGCCGTCCGGAATGAGCAGTTCTTC. It encodes CASSVEASGAVRNEQFF. Full variable domain (outside the CDR3, taken from reference TRBV9 and TRBJ2-1): DSGVTQTPKHLITATGQRVTLRCSPRSGDLSVYWYQQSLDQGLQFLIQYYNGEERAKGNILERFSAQQFPDLHSELNLSSLELGDSALYFCASSVEASGAVRNEQFFGPGTRLTVL.

Here the CDR3 reads CASSQLTGLYEQYF. As DNA, the CDR3 is TGTGCCAGCAGCCAACTGACAGGGTTGTACGAGCAGTACTTC. The rearrangement joins TRBV11-3 to TRBJ2-7; 7 bases are shared with TRBD1. This CDR3 has 14 residues. Germline CDR1 reads SGHNT; CDR2 reads YENEEA. J gave up 4 bases and V 5 bases, and 8 bases lay outside the gene matches.

The rearrangement uses TRBV20-1 and TRBJ2-2; 7 bases match TRBD2. V shed 3 bases and J 1 base; nucleotides not matched to a gene: 2. Germline V gene sequence: CDR1 DFQATT, CDR2 SNEGSKA (reference sequence). The CDR3 spans 14 residues. CDR3: CSASWTRNTGELFF. In DNA form, the CDR3 reads TGCAGTGCTAGTTGGACTAGGAACACCGGGGAGCTGTTTTTT.

The rearrangement joins TRBV28 to TRBJ1-6; possibly TRBD1 for D (6 bases). From germline, CDR1 is MDHEN and CDR2 SYDVKM. Trimming took 7 bases from V and 6 from J, leaving 10 bases between them. The CDR3 runs 13 residues. This CDR3 is CASISDSNSPLHF. The CDR3 DNA reads TGTGCCAGCATCTCGGACAGTAATTCACCCCTCCACTTT. The full variable domain, with the rest looked up from reference TRBV28 and TRBJ1-6, is DVKVTQSSRYLVKRTGEKVFLECVQDMDHENMFWYRQDPGLGLRLIYFSYDVKMKEKGDIPEGYSVSREKKERFSLILESASTNQTSMYLCASISDSNSPLHFGNGTRLTVT.

V usage is TRBV6-5 and J usage is TRBJ1-1; no clear D. With 9 bases removed from V and 5 bases from J, the gap between germline ends came to 22 bases. Germline lookup yields CDR1 MNHEY and CDR2 SVGAGI. The CDR3 consists of 15 residues. CDR3 loop: CASQLPTTDWTEAFF. The CDR3 DNA sequence: TGTGCCAGTCAGTTACCAACTACGGATTGGACTGAAGCTTTCTTT.

This rearrangement joins TRBV6-5 to TRBJ2-7; the match to TRBD2 covers 10 bases. The CDR3 extends over 15 amino acids. Unmatched junction bases numbered 4, after V lost 2 bases and J lost 3 bases. Looked up from germline, CDR1 is MNHEY and CDR2 is SVGAGI. The CDR3 is CASSYASGRGYEQYF. The CDR3 nucleotides read TGTGCCAGCAGTTACGCTAGCGGGAGAGGCTACGAGCAGTACTTC.

The V call is TRBV28, the J call TRBJ2-3; 9 bases are shared with TRBD1. Germline V lookup: CDR1 MDHEN, CDR2 SYDVKM. The junction had 10 bases not matched to a gene; V was cut back by 7 bases and J by 8 bases. This CDR3 is 14 amino acids long. The CDR3 DNA is TGTGCCAGCACCGACCCGGGACAGGGCGCTACGCAGTATTTT. It encodes CASTDPGQGATQYF.

Of note for this clone: This same CDR3 is encoded by further DNA sequences in the sample. This chain connects TRBV18 to TRBJ1-1; 10 positions match TRBD1. V gave up 1 base and J gave up 7 bases; unmatched junction bases: 0. The germline V gene has CDR1 KGHSH and CDR2 LQKENI. This CDR3 is 13 amino acids long. CDR3 protein: CASSPRDRGEAFF. For the CDR3, the DNA is TGTGCCAGCTCACCACGGGACAGGGGTGAAGCTTTCTTT.

This clone showed up just once. The chain carries TRBV19 and TRBJ2-1; TRBD1 aligns across 9 bases. The germline gives CDR1 LNHDA, CDR2 SQIVND (reference sequence). The CDR3 runs to 16 residues. The V segment lost 4 bases and the J segment 6 bases; nucleotides outside the gene matches: 10. The CDR3 spells CASSNPGTGSLNEQFF. The CDR3 coding sequence is TGTGCCAGTAGTAACCCCGGGACAGGGTCCCTCAATGAGCAGTTCTTC.

The rearrangement links TRBV9 to TRBJ2-1, with D maybe TRBD1 (5 bases). Germline CDR1 is SGDLS and CDR2 is YYNGEE. CDR3 size: 15 residues. Trimming shortened V by 0 bases and J by 5 bases, and 12 bases separated the two germline ends. For the CDR3, the DNA is TGTGCCAGCAGCGTAGGGACATTAGGACACAATGAGCAGTTCTTC. It yields the protein CASSVGTLGHNEQFF.

This clone was counted ten times or more. The genes are TRBV5-6 and TRBJ1-2, with D perhaps TRBD1 (5 bases). The CDR3 extends over 14 amino acids. Trimming removed 0 bases from V and 8 bases from J, with 14 bases in between. Germline CDR1 SGHDT, CDR2 YYEEEE. For the CDR3, the DNA is TGTGCCAGCAGCTTGGTATCCAGGGTGGACGGCTACACCTTC. Its translation: CASSLVSRVDGYTF.

The chain carries TRBV20-1 and TRBJ1-1; D unresolved. This CDR3 comprises 11 residues. Germline loops: CDR1 DFQATT, CDR2 SNEGSKA (reference sequence). V lost 5 bases, J lost 8 bases, and 12 bases lay in between. CDR3 sequence (DNA): TGCAGTGCTCGTCACCAGATAGAAGCTTTCTTT. Its translation is CSARHQIEAFF.

The chain combines TRBV29-1 with TRBJ1-4; 7 bases map to TRBD1. The CDR3 totals 14 residues. The junction had 6 bases not matched to a gene; V was cut back by 5 bases and J by 3 bases. The germline CDR1 and CDR2 sequences are SQVTM and ANQGSEA. The CDR3 reads CSVQGGQPNEKLFF. In nucleotides, the CDR3 is TGCAGCGTTCAAGGGGGACAGCCTAATGAAAAACTGTTTTTT. The whole variable domain, remainder taken from reference TRBV29-1 and TRBJ1-4, is SAVISQKPSRDICQRGTSLTIQCQVDSQVTMMFWYRQQPGQSLTLIATANQGSEATYESGFVIDKFPISRPNLTFSTLTVSNMSPEDSSIYLCSVQGGQPNEKLFFGSGTQLSVL.

This chain uses TRBV6-1 with TRBJ2-1; D perhaps matches TRBD2 (5 bases). The V and J ends lost 7 bases and 5 bases respectively, with 18 bases between them. The CDR3 runs 15 residues. Germline CDR1 is MNHNS and CDR2 is SASEGT. The CDR3 nucleotides read TGTGCCAGCACCAAAGGACTCCCACCGGACAATGAGCAGTTCTTC. Protein sequence: CASTKGLPPDNEQFF.